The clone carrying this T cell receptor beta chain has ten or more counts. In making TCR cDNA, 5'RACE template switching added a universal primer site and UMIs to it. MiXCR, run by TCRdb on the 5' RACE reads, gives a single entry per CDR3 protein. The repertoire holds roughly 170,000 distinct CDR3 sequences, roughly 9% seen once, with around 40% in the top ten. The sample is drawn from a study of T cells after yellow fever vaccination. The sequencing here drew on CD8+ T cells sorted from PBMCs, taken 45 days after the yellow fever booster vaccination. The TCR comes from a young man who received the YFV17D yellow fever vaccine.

The CDR3 region has the DNA TGTGCCAGCAGCCCGACAGGGTCTTATGGCTACACCTTC. It is translated as CASSPTGSYGYTF. The chain combines TRBV12-3 or TRBV12-4 with TRBJ1-2; 7 positions match TRBD1. After removal of 6 bases from V and 5 bases from J, the junction contained 6 bases not matched to a gene. The length of the CDR3 is 13 residues.